This TCR beta chain stems from a study of identical twins. This clonotype has more than one count but fewer than ten. Antigen unknown. Unique molecular identifiers were present on cDNA, and template switching added a universal primer site. TCRdb reprocessed the 5' RACE reads with MiXCR, giving one entry per CDR3 protein. Of about 530,000 distinct CDR3 sequences in the sample, more than 20% are singletons; the top ten hold approximately 0.5%. Overall study results and limits: Cross-sectional statistical analysis, not tracking of the same donors, underpinned the conclusions. Reduced insertions were recorded for abundant cord blood beta clonotypes, with no such pattern in memory repertoires.

These same records also appear under a second study, on yellow fever vaccine responses in identical twins.

The sample comprised CD4+ T cells sorted from blood. This receptor was obtained from a young woman in good health.

The CDR3 nucleotides are TGTGCCAGCAGTTACTCCATCGGGTCCGCGAACGAGCAGTACTTC. Its translation: CASSYSIGSANEQYF. This chain links TRBV6-5 with TRBJ2-7; D uncertain. This CDR3 contains 15 residues. Trimming stripped 0 bases from V and 5 bases from J, with 14 bases between. Germline-derived CDR1 and CDR2 are MNHEY and SVGAGI.